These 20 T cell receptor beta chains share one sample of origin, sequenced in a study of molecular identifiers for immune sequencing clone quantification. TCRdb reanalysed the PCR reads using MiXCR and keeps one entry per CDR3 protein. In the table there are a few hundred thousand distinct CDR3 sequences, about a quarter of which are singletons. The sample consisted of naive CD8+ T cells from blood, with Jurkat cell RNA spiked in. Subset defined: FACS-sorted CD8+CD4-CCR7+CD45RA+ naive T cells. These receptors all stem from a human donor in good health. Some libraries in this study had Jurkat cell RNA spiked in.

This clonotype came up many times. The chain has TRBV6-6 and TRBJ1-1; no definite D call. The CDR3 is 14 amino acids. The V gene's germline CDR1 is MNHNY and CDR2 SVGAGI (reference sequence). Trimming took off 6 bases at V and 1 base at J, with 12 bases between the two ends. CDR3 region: CASSHTWRNTEAFF. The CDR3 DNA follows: TGTGCCAGCAGCCATACATGGAGGAACACTGAAGCTTTCTTT.

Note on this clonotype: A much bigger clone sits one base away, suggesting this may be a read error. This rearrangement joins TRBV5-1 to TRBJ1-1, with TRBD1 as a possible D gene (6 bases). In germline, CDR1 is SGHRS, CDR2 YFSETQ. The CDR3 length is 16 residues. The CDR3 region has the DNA TGCGCCAGCAGCCCGGAGGGGGTCCGCATGAACACTGAAGCTTCCTTT. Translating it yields CASSPEGVRMNTEASF.

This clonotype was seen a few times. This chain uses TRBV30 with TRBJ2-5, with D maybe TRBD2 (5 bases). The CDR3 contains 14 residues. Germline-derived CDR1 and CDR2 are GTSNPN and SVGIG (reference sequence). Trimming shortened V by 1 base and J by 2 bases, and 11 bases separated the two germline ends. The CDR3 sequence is CAWSGSARQETQYF. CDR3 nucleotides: TGTGCCTGGAGTGGTAGCGCGAGGCAAGAGACCCAGTACTTC.

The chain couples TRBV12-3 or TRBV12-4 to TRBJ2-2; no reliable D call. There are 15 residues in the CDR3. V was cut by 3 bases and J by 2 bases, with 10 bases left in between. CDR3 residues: CASSFGKRNTGELFF. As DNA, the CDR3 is TGTGCCAGCAGTTTCGGCAAAAGAAACACCGGGGAGCTGTTTTTT.

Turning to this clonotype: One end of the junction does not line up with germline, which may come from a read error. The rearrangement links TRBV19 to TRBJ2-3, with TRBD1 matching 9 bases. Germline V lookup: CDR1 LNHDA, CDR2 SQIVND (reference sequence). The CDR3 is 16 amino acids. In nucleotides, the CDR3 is TGTGCCAGTAGTGCCTGGGACAGGGTCTCTGGGGATACGCGGTATTTT. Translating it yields CASSAWDRVSGDTRYF.

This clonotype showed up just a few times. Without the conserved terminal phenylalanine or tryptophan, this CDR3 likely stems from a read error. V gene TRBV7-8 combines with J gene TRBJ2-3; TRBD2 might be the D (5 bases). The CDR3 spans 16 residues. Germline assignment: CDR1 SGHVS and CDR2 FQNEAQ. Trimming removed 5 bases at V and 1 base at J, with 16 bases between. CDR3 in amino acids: CASSPLLRVRTDTQYY. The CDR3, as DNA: TGTGCCAGCAGCCCACTCCTGCGGGTACGCACAGATACGCAGTATTAT.

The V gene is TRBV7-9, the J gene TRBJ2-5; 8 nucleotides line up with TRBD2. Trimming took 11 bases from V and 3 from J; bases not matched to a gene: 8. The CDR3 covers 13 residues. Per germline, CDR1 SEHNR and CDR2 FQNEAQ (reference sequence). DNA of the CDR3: TGTGCCGGCCGACAACTAGCGGAAGAGACCCAGTACTTC. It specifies CAGRQLAEETQYF.

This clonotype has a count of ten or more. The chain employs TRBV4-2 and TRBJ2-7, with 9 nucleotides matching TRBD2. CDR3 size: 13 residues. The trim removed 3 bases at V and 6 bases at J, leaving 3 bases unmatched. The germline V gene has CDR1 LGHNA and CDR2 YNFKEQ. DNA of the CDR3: TGTGCCAGCAGCCACCCGACTAGCGGCGAGCAGTACTTC. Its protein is CASSHPTSGEQYF.

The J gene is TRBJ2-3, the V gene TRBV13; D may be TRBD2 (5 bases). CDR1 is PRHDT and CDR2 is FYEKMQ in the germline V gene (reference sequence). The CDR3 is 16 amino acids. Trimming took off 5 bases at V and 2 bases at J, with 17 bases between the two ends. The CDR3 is CASSPEPDLATDTQYF. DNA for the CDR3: TGTGCCAGCAGCCCCGAACCGGACTTAGCCACAGATACGCAGTATTTT. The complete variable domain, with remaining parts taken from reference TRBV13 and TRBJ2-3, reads AAGVIQSPRHLIKEKRETATLKCYPIPRHDTVYWYQQGPGQDPQFLISFYEKMQSDKGSIPDRFSAQQFSDYHSELNMSSLELGDSALYFCASSPEPDLATDTQYFGPGTRLTVL.

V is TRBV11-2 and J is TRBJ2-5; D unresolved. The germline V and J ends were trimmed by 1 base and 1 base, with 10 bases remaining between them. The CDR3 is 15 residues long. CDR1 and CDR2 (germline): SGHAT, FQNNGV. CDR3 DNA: TGTGCCAGCAGCTTAGGGCGGTGGGGCCAAGAGACCCAGTACTTC. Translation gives CASSLGRWGQETQYF.

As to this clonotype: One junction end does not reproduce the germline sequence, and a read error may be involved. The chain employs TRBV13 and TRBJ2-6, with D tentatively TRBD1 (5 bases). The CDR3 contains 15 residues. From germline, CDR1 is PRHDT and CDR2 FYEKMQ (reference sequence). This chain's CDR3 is CASSLGFSGANVLPF. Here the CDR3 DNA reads TGTGCCAGCAGCTTAGGGTTCTCTGGGGCCAACGTCCTGCCTTTC.

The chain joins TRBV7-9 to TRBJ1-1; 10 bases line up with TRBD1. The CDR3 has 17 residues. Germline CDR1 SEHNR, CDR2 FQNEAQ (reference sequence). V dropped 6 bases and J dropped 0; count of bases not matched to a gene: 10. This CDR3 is CASSHNPGQGLNTEAFF. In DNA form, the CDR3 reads TGTGCCAGCAGTCATAACCCGGGACAGGGGCTGAACACTGAAGCTTTCTTT. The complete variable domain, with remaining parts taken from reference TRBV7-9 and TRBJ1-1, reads DTGVSQNPRHKITKRGQNVTFRCDPISEHNRLYWYRQTLGQGPEFLTYFQNEAQLEKSRLLSDRFSAERPKGSFSTLEIQRTEQGDSAMYLCASSHNPGQGLNTEAFFGQGTRLTVV.

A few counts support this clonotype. In DNA form, the CDR3 reads TGTGCCAGTAGTACAAGAGACAGGGGGCCTACCACCGGGGAGCTGTTTTTT. Protein sequence: CASSTRDRGPTTGELFF. The chain uses TRBV19 and TRBJ2-2, with 10 positions matching TRBD1. This CDR3 spans 17 amino acids. Germline assignment: CDR1 LNHDA and CDR2 SQIVND (reference sequence). The trim removed 4 bases at V and 4 bases at J, leaving 9 bases unmatched. Supplemented by reference TRBV19 and TRBJ2-2, the full variable domain reads DGGITQSPKYLFRKEGQNVTLSCEQNLNHDAMYWYRQDPGQGLRLIYYSQIVNDFQKGDIAEGYSVSREKKESFPLTVTSAQKNPTAFYLCASSTRDRGPTTGELFFGEGSRLTVL.

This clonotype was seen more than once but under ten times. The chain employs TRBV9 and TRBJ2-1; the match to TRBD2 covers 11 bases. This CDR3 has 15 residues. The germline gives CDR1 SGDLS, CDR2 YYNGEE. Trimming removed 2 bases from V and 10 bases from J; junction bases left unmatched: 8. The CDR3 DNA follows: TGTGCCAGCAGCGTTATGCTAGCGGGAGGTTCGGAGCAGTTCTTC. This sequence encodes CASSVMLAGGSEQFF.

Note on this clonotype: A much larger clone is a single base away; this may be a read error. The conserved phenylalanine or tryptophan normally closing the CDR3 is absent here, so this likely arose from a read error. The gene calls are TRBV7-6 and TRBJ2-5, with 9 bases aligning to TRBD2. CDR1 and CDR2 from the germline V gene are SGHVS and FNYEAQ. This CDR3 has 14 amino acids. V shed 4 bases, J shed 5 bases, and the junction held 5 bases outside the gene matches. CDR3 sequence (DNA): TGTGCCAGCAGCTACGGACTAGCGCCCGAGACCCAGTACTCC. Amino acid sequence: CASSYGLAPETQYS.

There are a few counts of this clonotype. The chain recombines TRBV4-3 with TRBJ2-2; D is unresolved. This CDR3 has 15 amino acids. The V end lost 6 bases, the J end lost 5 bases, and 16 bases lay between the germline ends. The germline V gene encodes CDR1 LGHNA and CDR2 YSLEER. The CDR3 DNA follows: TGCGCCAGCAGGCAGCTTGGTGAGGATACCGGGGAGCTGTTTTTT. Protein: CASRQLGEDTGELFF.

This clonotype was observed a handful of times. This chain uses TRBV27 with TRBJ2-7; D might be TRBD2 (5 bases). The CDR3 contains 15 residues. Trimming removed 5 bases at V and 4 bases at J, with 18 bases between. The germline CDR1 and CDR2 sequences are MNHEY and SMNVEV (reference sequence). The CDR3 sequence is CASSPSGFGLYEQYF. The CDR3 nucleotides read TGTGCCAGCAGTCCGTCGGGGTTCGGGTTATACGAGCAGTACTTC.

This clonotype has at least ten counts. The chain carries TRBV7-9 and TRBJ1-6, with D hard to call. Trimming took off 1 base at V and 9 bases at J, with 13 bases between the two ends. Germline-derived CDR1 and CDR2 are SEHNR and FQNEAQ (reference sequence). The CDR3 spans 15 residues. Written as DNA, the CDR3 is TGTGCCAGCAGCTTAGTTACTCGCTCGAGTTCACCCCTCCACTTT. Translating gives CASSLVTRSSSPLHF.

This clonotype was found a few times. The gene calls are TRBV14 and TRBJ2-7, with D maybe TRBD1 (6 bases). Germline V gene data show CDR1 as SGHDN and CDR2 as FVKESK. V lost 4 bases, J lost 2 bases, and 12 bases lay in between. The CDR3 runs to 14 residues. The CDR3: CASSPTGTTYEQYF. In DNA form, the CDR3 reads TGTGCCAGCAGCCCGACAGGCACAACCTACGAGCAGTACTTC.

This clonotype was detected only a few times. The CDR3 DNA reads TGCGCCAGCAGCCAAGAAGTAGCGGGAGGATACAATGAGCAGTTCTTC. It translates to CASSQEVAGGYNEQFF. This chain connects TRBV4-1 to TRBJ2-1; TRBD2 matches at 10 bases. Germline lookup yields CDR1 MGHRA and CDR2 YSYEKL. The CDR3 length is 16 residues. The junction had 3 bases not matched to a gene; V was cut back by 0 bases and J by 4 bases.